The 6 T cell receptor beta chains below were found in one sample sequenced in a study of T-cell reconstitution after alpha-beta-depleted transplantation in children. The authors prepared the TCRbeta library with unique molecular identifiers. Each CDR3 protein gets one entry after TCRdb re-called the PCR reads with MiXCR. The data contain 40,000 to 60,000 distinct CDR3 sequences, approximately 9.2% of them seen just once; the ten biggest clones take up roughly 28%. The input for sequencing was PBMCs, mostly from graft donor cells, taken 60 days after TCRalphabeta/CD19-depleted stem cell transplant. The receptors were gathered from a male patient aged 2 to 9 who had a stem cell transplant for chronic granulomatous disease, so the T cells may come from the graft donor.

This clonotype was counted only a few times. The chain carries TRBV6-2 or TRBV6-3 and TRBJ2-7; D is possibly TRBD2 (6 bases). Germline CDR1 reads MNHEY; CDR2 reads SVGEGT. CDR3 length equals 14 residues. Trimming left V 0 bases short and J 3 bases short, with 9 bases between. CDR3 protein: CASSYSGLIYEQYF. The CDR3 coding sequence is TGTGCCAGCAGTTACTCGGGACTGATCTACGAGCAGTACTTC.

This chain joins TRBV20-1 and TRBJ2-1; D remains ambiguous. Trimming stripped 5 bases from V and 4 bases from J, with 18 bases between. The CDR3 sequence is 15 residues long. CDR1 is DFQATT, CDR2 SNEGSKA, per germline (reference sequence). The chain's CDR3 is CSAPWSSTYYNEQFF. In DNA, the CDR3 is TGCAGTGCTCCCTGGAGTAGTACTTATTACAATGAGCAGTTCTTC.

V is TRBV27 and J is TRBJ2-6, with D hard to call. V was pared by 6 bases and J by 0 bases, with 9 bases between. The V gene's germline CDR1 is MNHEY and CDR2 SMNVEV (reference sequence). The CDR3 extends over 15 amino acids. The CDR3 region has the DNA TGTGCCAGCAGAACTGGGGTCTCTGGGGCCAACGTCCTGACTTTC. Translating it yields CASRTGVSGANVLTF.

This sequence joins TRBV3-1 and TRBJ2-7; 7 bases match TRBD2. The V segment lost 1 base and the J segment 7 bases; nucleotides outside the gene matches: 7. Germline V gene sequence: CDR1 LGHDT, CDR2 YNNKEL (reference sequence). This CDR3 is 14 amino acids long. The CDR3 loop is CASSQAPAGVEQYF. Written as DNA, the CDR3 is TGTGCCAGCAGCCAAGCCCCGGCGGGGGTGGAGCAGTACTTC.

This clonotype was seen many times. The V gene is TRBV6-2 or TRBV6-3, the J gene TRBJ2-1, with TRBD2 as a possible D gene (6 bases). V was cut by 5 bases and J by 0 bases, with 14 bases left in between. Germline V gives CDR1 MNHEY, CDR2 SVGEGT. This CDR3 comprises 16 residues. CDR3 sequence reads: CASSTRLGGSYNEQFF. DNA of the CDR3: TGTGCCAGCAGTACACGATTGGGGGGCTCCTACAATGAGCAGTTCTTC.

V is TRBV12-3 or TRBV12-4 and J is TRBJ2-6; a possible D gene is TRBD2 (6 bases). The length of the CDR3 is 16 residues. Trimming took 7 bases from V and 4 from J, leaving 17 bases between them. The CDR3: CASTNLREAGANVLTF. CDR3 DNA sequence: TGTGCCAGCACAAACCTCAGGGAGGCGGGGGCCAACGTCCTGACTTTC.